A single T cell receptor beta chain is shown here with its context. This clone was seen only once. Its antigen remains undetermined. No base quality values were provided; no much bigger clone lies one nucleotide off. The immunoSEQ Assay, a bias-controlled multiplex PCR, was used to amplify TCRbeta CDR3 regions from genomic DNA. The study's processing was this. The number of nucleated cells in each sample was estimated from the amplification of reference gene primers within the assay. Sequence reads were collapsed and filtered to measure the absolute abundance of every unique TCRbeta CDR3 rearrangement. For each sample, productive Simpson clonality was calculated as the square root of Simpson's diversity index over productive rearrangements. Here the immuneACCESS table is served through TCRdb, limited to in-frame sequences with V and J called. Missing clones are a known gap in these copies; in checked studies unresolved V genes cover under half, and the rest lacks a known reason. That table gives V, J and clone size, and the DNA gave D and trimming. The sample yields approximately 300,000 clones; around 91% were counted once. 0.8% to 1.3% of the sample rests with the top ten.

The sample is drawn from a study of blood T cell repertoires in COVID-19 (dated by TCRdb to about 2020). General notes on the study: Samples covering the acute and convalescent phases of COVID-19 were provided by collaborators in the United States, Italy and Spain. The samples were drawn from the first 160 participants of the ongoing ImmuneRACE study and from 1,254 subjects provided by 6 global collaborators. The prospective study material was composed of cDNA or gDNA derived from T cells, B-cell-depleted T cells, or PBMCs. The repertoires were released in a freely available public database meant as a resource for research on the immune response to SARS-CoV-2. The dataset comprised deeply sampled blood TCRbeta repertoires from subjects exposed to, actively infected with, or recovered from COVID-19. Sample metadata almost always included a de-identified subject ID, COVID-19 status, age in years and sex. HLA class I and class II types, where available, came from metadata supplied by the sample provider rather than from assay-based typing.

One collaborating source in Seattle enrolled patients while the patients were actively infected and followed the patients over time throughout the course of disease. Collaborating institutions collected whole blood in K2EDTA tubes following their own protocols. For TCRbeta analysis, collaborators shipped samples in one of three forms: frozen whole blood, isolated PBMCs, or DNA extracted from either of those sample types. Broad study findings and their caveats: The quantity of clinical and demographic metadata differed by source and by participant and was supplied without curation.

Trimming removed 0 bases from V and 8 bases from J, leaving 14 bases between the germline ends. The CDR3 runs 14 residues from the cysteine to the phenylalanine. The read is trimmed to its CDR3 DNA, 42 bases read in frame from base 1. CDR1 and CDR2, per the germline V gene (reference sequence), are GTSNPN and SVGIG. The clonotype originates from a woman aged 40 to 50 with COVID-19, enrolled during active disease. Input material: peripheral blood. The V and J segments used are TRBV30 and TRBJ1-3; matching of 6 bases hints at TRBD1 as the D gene. In nucleotide form, the sequence is TGTGCCTGGAGTGTACGTGGGGGCCAAGACACCATATATTTT. Translated, it gives CAWSVRGGQDTIYF.